This T cell receptor beta chain was observed in a study of breast tumors, draining lymph nodes, adjacent tissues. In TCRdb, the multiplex PCR reads were re-called with MiXCR into one record per CDR3 protein. The sample has approximately 170,000 distinct CDR3 sequences; approximately 33% are singletons. The CDR3 has 13 amino acids. Germline CDR1 MNHEY, CDR2 SMNVEV (reference sequence). The V gene lost 3 bases and the J gene lost 6 bases, with 9 bases spanning the gap. Axillary draining lymph nodes of breast cancer patients supplied the node samples. Study findings and constraints: Tumors had less TCR diversity than lymph nodes, more than nontumor tissue. The lymph node origin of tumor T cells was framed as consistent with a hypothesis, not demonstrated.

This clonotype was recorded many times. Its antigen is undetermined. This clonotype originated in a female donor with breast cancer. Some clones in this sample may be carry-over from other donors' samples. The rearrangement links TRBV27 to TRBJ2-1; perhaps TRBD1 as D (6 bases). The sequencing sample was made of axillary lymph node tissue. The CDR3 region has the DNA TGTGCCAGCAGTTTCGGACAGATCAATGAGCAGTTCTTC. It codes for CASSFGQINEQFF.